Listed here are 17 T cell receptor beta chains from one sample, sequenced in a study of blood T cell repertoires in COVID-19. Method: immunoSEQ multiplex PCR; TCRdb's copy keeps in-frame clones and lacks some. Seen here are 220,000 or so clones, 70% to 90% observed once, and the top ten hold roughly 10%. The material sequenced was peripheral blood. These receptors all stem from a woman aged 45-59 years with COVID-19, enrolled during active disease.

This rearrangement joins TRBV7-9 to TRBJ1-2, with TRBD1 identical over 7 bases. Germline loops: CDR1 SEHNR, CDR2 FQNEAQ (reference sequence). This CDR3 region has 16 residues. Trimming removed 1 base from V and 3 bases from J; junction bases left unmatched: 8. In DNA form, the CDR3 reads TGTGCCAGCAGCTTAGTCATGTGGGGGACAGACTATGGCTACACCTTC. This translates into CASSLVMWGTDYGYTF. Variable domain in full (rest from reference TRBV7-9 and TRBJ1-2): DTGVSQNPRHKITKRGQNVTFRCDPISEHNRLYWYRQTLGQGPEFLTYFQNEAQLEKSRLLSDRFSAERPKGSFSTLEIQRTEQGDSAMYLCASSLVMWGTDYGYTFGSGTRLTVV.

The chain has TRBV19 and TRBJ1-1, with no clear D. The germline gives CDR1 LNHDA, CDR2 SQIVND (reference sequence). The CDR3 totals 16 residues. V was clipped by 3 bases and J by 1 base, with 15 bases between them. In nucleotides, the CDR3 is TGTGCCAGTAGTATCCCGGGTGGGAGTCGGAACACTGAAGCTTTCTTT. It codes for CASSIPGGSRNTEAFF.

The rearrangement uses TRBV21-1 and TRBJ2-7; the tabulated D call, TRBD1, remains unverified against the DNA. TRBV21-1 is assigned pseudogene status. This CDR3 has 19 amino acids. The CDR3 protein is CASSTTPTQMTGTTNEQYF. For the CDR3, the DNA is TGTGCCAGCAGCACTACACCCACTCAGATGACCGGGACAACGAATGAGCAGTACTTC.

The chain recombines TRBV13 with TRBJ1-6; D is perhaps TRBD1 (6 bases). Germline lookup yields CDR1 PRHDT and CDR2 FYEKMQ (reference sequence). Trimming removed 4 bases at V and 10 bases at J, with 11 bases between. The CDR3 contains 13 residues. CDR3 residues: CASSSSGDSPLHF. CDR3 coding DNA: TGTGCCAGCAGCTCTTCAGGGGACTCACCCCTCCACTTT.

This clone was seen once. The V and J genes are TRBV5-1 and TRBJ1-1, with a weak D call TRBD1 (6 bases). Trimming stripped 4 bases from V and 5 bases from J, with 15 bases between. Germline lookup yields CDR1 SGHRS and CDR2 YFSETQ. The length of the CDR3 is 14 residues. CDR3 region: CASSPPGHRTEAFF. The CDR3 nucleotides are TGCGCCAGCAGCCCTCCGGGACACAGGACTGAAGCTTTCTTT.

The rearrangement joins TRBV30 to TRBJ1-6, with D unresolved. The germline gives CDR1 GTSNPN, CDR2 SVGIG (reference sequence). Trimming removed 2 bases from V and 4 bases from J, with 9 bases in between. This CDR3 comprises 14 residues. The CDR3 DNA reads as TGTGCCTGGAGTTTAGCGGGTTATAATTCACCCCTCCACTTT. This gives the protein CAWSLAGYNSPLHF. Full variable domain (missing parts from reference TRBV30 and TRBJ1-6): SQTIHQWPATLVQPVGSPLSLECTVEGTSNPNLYWYRQAAGRGLQLLFYSVGIGQISSEVPQNLSASRPQDRQFILSSKKLLLSDSGFYLCAWSLAGYNSPLHFGNGTRLTVT.

The chain is built from TRBV6-2 or TRBV6-3 and TRBJ1-2, with unresolved D. Trimming stripped 2 bases from V and 8 bases from J, with 6 bases between. There are 11 residues in the CDR3. CDR1 is MNHEY and CDR2 is SVGEGT in the germline V gene. CDR3 nucleotide sequence: TGTGCCAGCAGTTACCCAACAGGCTACACCTTC. Translated: CASSYPTGYTF.

The chain combines TRBV27 with TRBJ1-5, with TRBD1 as a possible D gene (6 bases). This CDR3 comprises 14 residues. In germline, CDR1 is MNHEY, CDR2 SMNVEV (reference sequence). V was clipped by 3 bases and J by 6 bases, with 12 bases between them. Here the CDR3 reads CASSLAGEGQPQHF. DNA of the CDR3: TGTGCCAGCAGTTTGGCAGGGGAGGGTCAGCCCCAGCATTTT.

This rearrangement joins TRBV5-6 to TRBJ2-1, with 7 bases aligning to TRBD2. The CDR3 totals 14 residues. CDR1 and CDR2 (germline): SGHDT, YYEEEE. V trimming: 0 bases; J trimming: 9 bases; junction bases outside the gene matches: 6. The CDR3 DNA reads as TGTGCCAGCAGCTTGGGCGTAGGGAGGGGTGAGCAGTTCTTC. This sequence encodes CASSLGVGRGEQFF.

The chain uses TRBV7-2 and TRBJ1-3; TRBD1 might be the D (6 bases). CDR3 length: 15 amino acids. V lost 2 bases to trimming and J lost 4 bases, with 12 bases between them. Germline V lookup: CDR1 SGHTA, CDR2 FQGNSA. CDR3: CASSLKGGGGNTIYF. In DNA form, the CDR3 reads TGTGCCAGCAGCTTAAAGGGGGGAGGGGGAAACACCATATATTTT.

J is TRBJ1-4 and V is TRBV13, with D possibly matching TRBD1 (5 bases). CDR3 size: 13 residues. Looked up from germline, CDR1 is PRHDT and CDR2 is FYEKMQ (reference sequence). V lost 0 bases, J lost 15 bases, and 14 bases lay in between. The CDR3 sequence is CASSLGISGAVFF. The CDR3 DNA follows: TGTGCCAGCAGCTTAGGGATTAGCGGGGCGGTGTTTTTT.

CDR3 protein: CASSSPFATNEKLFF. CDR3 in DNA: TGTGCCAGCAGCTCCCCATTTGCAACTAATGAAAAACTGTTTTTT. The chain recombines TRBV7-6 with TRBJ1-4; D is uncertain. CDR1 and CDR2 (germline): SGHVS, FNYEAQ. The length of the CDR3 is 15 residues. V was pared by 4 bases and J by 0 bases, with 9 bases between.

The genes are TRBV13 and TRBJ2-3; D is possibly TRBD2 (5 bases). V lost 1 base, J lost 4 bases, and 15 bases lay in between. CDR3 size: 16 residues. Germline CDR1 PRHDT, CDR2 FYEKMQ (reference sequence). CDR3 coding DNA: TGTGCCAGCAGCTTAGACGCCGACGGGCGGGCAGATACGCAGTATTTT. Translated: CASSLDADGRADTQYF.

This chain links TRBV29-1 with TRBJ1-5, with D hard to call. V lost 4 bases and J 5 bases, leaving 18 bases between the germline ends. This CDR3 region has 15 residues. Germline V gene sequence: CDR1 SQVTM, CDR2 ANQGSEA. For the CDR3, the DNA is TGCAGCGTTGCCTTGGACGGGATGATAGATCAGCCCCAGCATTTT. This gives the protein CSVALDGMIDQPQHF.

The chain links TRBV5-1 to TRBJ2-7, with 12 nucleotides matching TRBD2. Germline CDR1 and CDR2: SGHRS and YFSETQ. The CDR3 covers 15 residues. Germline trimming cut 4 bases from V and 3 bases from J; bases unmatched to any gene: 5. The CDR3 loop reads CASSPPTSGGYEQYF. CDR3 nucleotide sequence: TGCGCCAGCAGCCCACCGACTAGCGGGGGCTACGAGCAGTACTTC.

V and J are TRBV3-1 (or the pseudogene TRBV3-2) and TRBJ2-3, with TRBD2 identical over 11 bases. The CDR3 runs to 17 residues. CDR1 LGHDT and CDR2 YNNKEL come from the germline V gene (reference sequence). J gave up 2 bases and V 2 bases, and 6 bases lay outside the gene matches. The CDR3: CASSQRLAGTFTDTQYF. CDR3 nucleotides: TGTGCCAGCAGCCAACGACTAGCGGGGACGTTCACAGATACGCAGTATTTT.

This chain joins TRBV19 and TRBJ2-3; 7 nucleotides agree with TRBD1. CDR3 length: 12 amino acids. With 8 bases clipped from V and 5 bases from J, the junction kept 4 bases outside the gene matches. Germline V gene data show CDR1 as LNHDA and CDR2 as SQIVND (reference sequence). CDR3 protein: CASSTGRDTQYF. The CDR3 DNA sequence: TGTGCCAGTTCGACAGGGAGAGATACGCAGTATTTT.